This T cell receptor (beta chain) was identified during a study of shared clonotypes between healthy human individuals. Findings and limits, study-wide: In general, naive subsets displayed greater estimated richness than memory subsets did. At large depth, rarefaction still showed sorted-subset sequencing to be incomplete.

As to this clone: Its specificity is not known.

Only Caucasian adults living in Nashville, Tennessee served as donors. Germline assignment: CDR1 SGHRS and CDR2 YFSETQ. The CDR3 has 13 amino acids. Deletions cut 5 bases from V and 6 bases from J, with 13 bases between. Generated by immunoSEQ multiplex PCR, the TCRdb table keeps only in-frame clones and is missing some. The table has about 770,000 clones, approximately 72% seen once. This chain uses TRBV5-1 with TRBJ2-3, with D possibly matching TRBD2 (6 bases). Material for sequencing was memory CD4+ T cells sorted from blood. The subset was: CD45RA-negative fraction. This clonotype was obtained from a woman aged 30 to 39 in good health. CDR3 loop: CASRGRDSDTQYF. CDR3 nucleotide sequence: TGCGCCAGCAGGGGAAGGGACTCGGATACGCAGTATTTT. Variable domain in full (rest from reference TRBV5-1 and TRBJ2-3): KAGVTQTPRYLIKTRGQQVTLSCSPISGHRSVSWYQQTPGQGLQFLFEYFSETQRNKGNFPGRFSGRQFSNSRSEMNVSTLELGDSALYLCASRGRDSDTQYFGPGTRLTVL.